This T cell receptor beta chain was obtained from a study of identical twins. Overall study findings and caveats: Twins' surplus sharing was weaker for beta out-of-frame sequences.

TCRdb analysed the 5' RACE reads with MiXCR anew, one entry per CDR3 protein. The sample has around 490,000 distinct CDR3 sequences; more than 20% are singletons. This clonotype has only a few counts. Its specificity is unknown. The CDR3 sequence is 17 residues long. V lost 1 base and J lost 0; bases outside the gene matches: 8. From germline, CDR1 is SGHVS and CDR2 FNYEAQ. The same data also went into a second study, on yellow fever vaccine responses in identical twins.

This sequence originates from a woman aged 18-29 years in good health. Material for sequencing was CD4+ T cells sorted from blood. The V and J genes are TRBV7-6 and TRBJ1-1; 7 nucleotides line up with TRBD1. The CDR3 DNA is TGTGCCAGCAGCTTAGTGGGGGGTACAGGGGTGAACACTGAAGCTTTCTTT. Amino acids: CASSLVGGTGVNTEAFF.